This T cell receptor beta chain is drawn from a study of cytomegalovirus exposure and HLA in healthy donors. PCR primers comprised 60 Vbeta and 13 Jbeta primers. Assay used: immunoSEQ multiplex PCR; TCRdb lists only in-frame clones, some missing. The sample includes tens of thousands of clones, roughly three quarters seen only once; the top ten take around 1.5%. The CDR3 loop spans 15 amino acids. The V gene lost 4 bases and the J gene lost 7 bases, with 17 bases spanning the gap. From germline, CDR1 is LNHDA and CDR2 SQIVND (reference sequence). Details on this clone: Antigen specificity is unknown.

Findings of the study overall: An analysis that was carried out later associated approximately 15,000 TCR beta sequences with HLA alleles at 0.05 false discovery rate. As a later analysis showed, a missense DCLRE1C variant was linked to trimming of TCR beta V- and J-genes. There were 160 or so TCR beta chains listed as cytomegalovirus-associated. Earlier analysis looked at TCR beta V segments, and most were productive about 87% or about 30% of the time.

The chain recombines TRBV19 with TRBJ2-1, with D maybe TRBD2 (6 bases). The clonotype originates from a male donor in good health and CMV-seronegative. The sample consisted of PBMCs. The CDR3 DNA follows: TGTGCCAGTAGTACCACTAGCTTCCGGAGGAATGAGCAGTTCTTC. This translates into CASSTTSFRRNEQFF.